This TCR beta chain was sequenced in a study of CD4 T cells in relation to SARS-CoV-2 and coronaviruses. Study details: PBMCs were cultured with antigen for approximately nine days before TCR beta sequencing. The restricting HLA molecule for shared crossreactive spike epitopes was mapped.

Here immunoSEQ multiplex PCR was the method, and the copy in TCRdb shows in-frame clones only, minus some. Here the sample spans tens of thousands of clones, roughly 82% being singletons. Overall study findings and caveats: Around 62% of donors had memory CD4+ clonotypes crossrecognizing SARS-CoV-2 and common cold coronavirus spike.

This CDR3 is built from 14 residues. V lost 6 bases and J lost 0, with 6 bases in between. CDR1 and CDR2 (germline): MDHEN, SYDVKM. Turning to this clone: What it recognizes is unknown.

Sorted naive or memory CD4+ cells met CEF peptides for under eleven days. The chain is built from TRBV28 and TRBJ2-6; no reliable D call. Sample: memory CD4+ T cells from PBMCs, cultured in vitro. The sequence derives from an adult with COVID-19. The CDR3 DNA sequence: TGTGCCAGCAGCAGACGCTCTGGGGCCAACGTCCTGACTTTC. Protein: CASSRRSGANVLTF.